Presented here are 20 T cell receptor beta chains from one specimen sequenced in a study of blood T cells in healthy people across ages. Then a second PCR, running roughly 7 to 11 cycles, was carried out with a sample-barcoded 5' primer and a J-beta primer mix. Each CDR3 protein gets one entry after TCRdb re-called the 5' RACE reads with MiXCR. The repertoire holds fewer than 1,000,000 distinct CDR3 sequences, with more than 40% as singletons. Input material: blood. These receptors all come from a man aged 60-69 years in good health.

This chain links TRBV2 with TRBJ1-2, with 7 positions matching TRBD1. The V and J ends lost 2 bases and 2 bases, in that order; junction bases with no gene match: 5. This CDR3 is built from 15 residues. Germline V CDR1 and CDR2: SNHLY, FYNNEI. The CDR3 loop reads CASSERTGWNYGYTF. The DNA of the CDR3 is TGTGCCAGCAGTGAAAGGACAGGATGGAACTATGGCTACACCTTC.

The gene calls are TRBV12-3 or TRBV12-4 and TRBJ2-1, with a weak D call TRBD1 (5 bases). Trimming shortened V by 4 bases and J by 9 bases, and 13 bases separated the two germline ends. The CDR3 runs to 13 residues. This chain's CDR3 is CASSWFRDAEQFF. CDR3 nucleotide sequence: TGTGCCAGCAGTTGGTTCAGGGATGCTGAGCAGTTCTTC.

CDR3 coding DNA: TGCGCCAGCAGCTCCCCTTTAAGGGGGCGCCGGAGAGATACGCAGTATTTT. This gives the protein CASSSPLRGRRRDTQYF. This rearrangement joins TRBV4-1 to TRBJ2-3; the match to TRBD1 covers 7 bases. After removal of 5 bases from V and 5 bases from J, the junction contained 16 bases not matched to a gene. Germline lookup yields CDR1 MGHRA and CDR2 YSYEKL. The CDR3 consists of 17 residues.

The gene calls are TRBV28 and TRBJ1-2; D is perhaps TRBD1 (6 bases). With 11 bases removed from V and 4 bases from J, the gap between germline ends came to 20 bases. CDR1 and CDR2 (germline): MDHEN, SYDVKM. The length of the CDR3 is 14 residues. The CDR3 spells CASEGGQGSYGYTF. In nucleotides, the CDR3 is TGTGCCTCGGAAGGAGGGCAGGGGAGCTATGGCTACACCTTC.

The chain employs TRBV20-1 and TRBJ2-3; D not resolved. V gave up 2 bases and J gave up 2 bases, with 11 bases separating them. This CDR3 spans 14 amino acids. CDR1 is DFQATT and CDR2 is SNEGSKA in the germline V gene (reference sequence). The CDR3 region has the DNA TGCAGTGCTAGATGGAGAGCCCCCACAGATACGCAGTATTTT. Encoded protein: CSARWRAPTDTQYF.

This clonotype was seen a few times. The chain combines TRBV6-2 or TRBV6-3 with TRBJ1-5, with TRBD1 matching over 9 bases. Trimming took 8 bases from V and 2 from J; bases not matched to a gene: 4. From germline, CDR1 is MNHEY and CDR2 SVGEGT. The CDR3 extends over 14 amino acids. The CDR3 spells CASHRTGGNQPQHF. The DNA of the CDR3 is TGTGCCAGCCACAGGACAGGGGGCAATCAGCCCCAGCATTTT.

The chain combines TRBV9 with TRBJ2-1; D may be TRBD2 (5 bases). This CDR3 is 17 amino acids long. Germline V gene lookup returns CDR1 SGDLS and CDR2 YYNGEE. V lost 3 bases to trimming and J lost 6 bases, with 22 bases between them. For the CDR3, the DNA is TGTGCCAGCAGCGACTCCTTAAGCGGAGGTCGAGGCAATGAGCAGTTCTTC. It translates to CASSDSLSGGRGNEQFF. The full variable domain, rest sourced from reference TRBV9 and TRBJ2-1, is DSGVTQTPKHLITATGQRVTLRCSPRSGDLSVYWYQQSLDQGLQFLIQYYNGEERAKGNILERFSAQQFPDLHSELNLSSLELGDSALYFCASSDSLSGGRGNEQFFGPGTRLTVL.

This clonotype was detected many times. The chain has TRBV20-1 and TRBJ2-7; D is uncertain. Germline CDR1 is DFQATT and CDR2 is SNEGSKA (reference sequence). CDR3 length equals 13 residues. The ends were cut back, 3 bases at V and 2 bases at J, with 11 bases in the middle. The CDR3, as DNA: TGCAGTGCTAGTGGCCTGGAGACCTACGAGCAGTACTTC. It is translated as CSASGLETYEQYF.

This clonotype has more than one count but fewer than ten. V is TRBV7-2 and J is TRBJ2-1; 8 nucleotides align to TRBD1. The length of the CDR3 is 15 residues. The germline V gene has CDR1 SGHTA and CDR2 FQGNSA. Losses at the gene ends were 5 bases for V and 7 bases for J; bases not matched to a gene: 10. The CDR3 DNA sequence: TGTGCCAGCAGCCCCGTCAGGACAGGGAAGAATGAGCAGTTCTTC. It translates to CASSPVRTGKNEQFF.

In this sample, this clonotype turned up a few times. The chain couples TRBV6-2 or TRBV6-3 to TRBJ1-2; 7 nucleotides line up with TRBD1. There are 13 residues in the CDR3. Germline CDR1 reads MNHEY; CDR2 reads SVGEGT. V shed 2 bases and J 8 bases; nucleotides not matched to a gene: 5. Here the CDR3 DNA reads TGTGCCAGCAGTTACCATACAGGGGCCGGCTACACCTTC. Its protein product is CASSYHTGAGYTF.

V and J are TRBV29-1 and TRBJ2-1; D tentatively reads TRBD1 or TRBD2 (6 bases each). This CDR3 spans 16 amino acids. Trimming removed 4 bases at V and 9 bases at J, with 25 bases between. Per germline, CDR1 SQVTM and CDR2 ANQGSEA. CDR3 loop: CSVGPRGPTTNSEQFF. The CDR3 region has the DNA TGCAGCGTTGGACCACGGGGGCCCACGACCAACAGTGAGCAGTTCTTC.

To note about this clonotype: Germline and junction disagree at one end, which may indicate a read error. The chain employs TRBV5-1 and TRBJ2-5; D possibly corresponds to TRBD2 (5 bases). The length of the CDR3 is 13 residues. Germline CDR1 SGHRS, CDR2 YFSETQ. DNA of the CDR3: TGCGCCAGCGGCTTGGGAGTTCAAGAGACCCAGTACTTC. It yields the protein CASGLGVQETQYF.

This clonotype was observed a handful of times. The chain uses TRBV5-1 and TRBJ2-7; D is possibly TRBD1 (5 bases). The CDR3 has 14 amino acids. V dropped 1 base and J dropped 3 bases, with 11 bases sitting between them. Germline CDR1 is SGHRS and CDR2 is YFSETQ. The CDR3 reads CASSLRSDSYEQYF. CDR3 DNA sequence: TGCGCCAGCAGCTTGAGAAGTGACAGCTACGAGCAGTACTTC.

The chain is built from TRBV12-3 or TRBV12-4 and TRBJ1-1, with D uncertain. The length of the CDR3 is 13 residues. The V end was cut by 2 bases, the J end by 6 bases, with 10 bases between. CDR3 nucleotide sequence: TGTGCCAGCAGTTTATCACTGAGCCCTGAAGCTTTCTTT. This encodes CASSLSLSPEAFF.

This clonotype was seen a handful of times. The chain uses TRBV25-1 and TRBJ2-1, with TRBD2 matching 9 bases. The length of the CDR3 is 17 residues. V shed 3 bases, J shed 0 bases, and the junction held 6 bases outside the gene matches. Germline assignment: CDR1 MGHDK and CDR2 SYGVNS. The CDR3 sequence: CASSDPELAGSYNEQFF. As DNA, the CDR3 is TGTGCCAGCAGTGACCCTGAACTAGCGGGCTCCTACAATGAGCAGTTCTTC.

This chain connects TRBV6-6 to TRBJ2-6; no clear D. The V end lost 11 bases, the J end lost 0 bases, and 14 bases lay between the germline ends. The CDR3 covers 15 residues. Germline assignment: CDR1 MNHNY and CDR2 SVGAGI (reference sequence). The CDR3 reads CAASRGNSGANVLTF. DNA of the CDR3: TGTGCCGCTTCTCGTGGGAACTCTGGGGCCAACGTCCTGACTTTC.

To note about this clonotype: It may be a read error: a sequence one base away is much more abundant. The gene calls are TRBV29-1 and TRBJ2-3; the D call may be TRBD1 or TRBD2 (5 bases each). Germline CDR1 is SQVTM and CDR2 is ANQGSEA. The CDR3 runs to 12 residues. Trimming removed 8 bases at V and 4 bases at J, with 13 bases between. The CDR3 region has the DNA TGCAGCACCGGACGGGGCTCAGATACGCAGTATTTT. Translating it yields CSTGRGSDTQYF.

This clonotype was counted a few times. The chain recombines TRBV6-2 or TRBV6-3 with TRBJ1-2; possible D gene TRBD1, 5 bases. The CDR3 totals 16 residues. Germline V gene data show CDR1 as MNHEY and CDR2 as SVGEGT. Trimming pared 2 bases from V and 2 bases from J, leaving 15 bases between. The CDR3 loop is CASSYPTAMKNYGYTF. CDR3 in DNA: TGTGCCAGCAGTTACCCGACAGCGATGAAGAACTATGGCTACACCTTC.

The chain carries TRBV4-1 and TRBJ2-7; TRBD1 aligns across 9 bases. The germline V gene has CDR1 MGHRA and CDR2 YSYEKL. The J segment lost 3 bases and the V segment lost 2 bases, leaving 5 bases of the junction unmatched. The CDR3 covers 15 residues. The CDR3 spells CASSQPGQGVYEQYF. CDR3 nucleotide sequence: TGCGCCAGCAGCCAACCGGGACAGGGAGTCTACGAGCAGTACTTC.

V is TRBV6-2 or TRBV6-3 and J is TRBJ1-1; D is unclear. Trimming shortened V by 4 bases and J by 4 bases, and 10 bases separated the two germline ends. Germline V gene sequence: CDR1 MNHEY, CDR2 SVGEGT. This CDR3 spans 13 amino acids. CDR3 nucleotide sequence: TGTGCCAGCAGTTTCCTTGAGAGCACTGAAGCTTTCTTT. This codes for CASSFLESTEAFF.